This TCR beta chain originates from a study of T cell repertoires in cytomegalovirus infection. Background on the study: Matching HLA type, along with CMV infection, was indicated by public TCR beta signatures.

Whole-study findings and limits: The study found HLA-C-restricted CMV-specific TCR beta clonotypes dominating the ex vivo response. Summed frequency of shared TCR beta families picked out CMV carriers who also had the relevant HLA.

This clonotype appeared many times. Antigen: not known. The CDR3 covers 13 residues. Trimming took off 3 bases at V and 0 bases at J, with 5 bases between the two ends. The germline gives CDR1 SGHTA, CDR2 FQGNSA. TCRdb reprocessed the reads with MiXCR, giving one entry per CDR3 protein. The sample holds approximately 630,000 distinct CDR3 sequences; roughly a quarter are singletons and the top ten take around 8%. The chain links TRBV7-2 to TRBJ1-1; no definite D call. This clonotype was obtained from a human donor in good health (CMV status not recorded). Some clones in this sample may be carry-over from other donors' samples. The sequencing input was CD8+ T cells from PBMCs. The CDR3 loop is CASSFLVNTEAFF. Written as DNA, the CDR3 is TGTGCCAGCAGCTTCCTGGTGAACACTGAAGCTTTCTTT.